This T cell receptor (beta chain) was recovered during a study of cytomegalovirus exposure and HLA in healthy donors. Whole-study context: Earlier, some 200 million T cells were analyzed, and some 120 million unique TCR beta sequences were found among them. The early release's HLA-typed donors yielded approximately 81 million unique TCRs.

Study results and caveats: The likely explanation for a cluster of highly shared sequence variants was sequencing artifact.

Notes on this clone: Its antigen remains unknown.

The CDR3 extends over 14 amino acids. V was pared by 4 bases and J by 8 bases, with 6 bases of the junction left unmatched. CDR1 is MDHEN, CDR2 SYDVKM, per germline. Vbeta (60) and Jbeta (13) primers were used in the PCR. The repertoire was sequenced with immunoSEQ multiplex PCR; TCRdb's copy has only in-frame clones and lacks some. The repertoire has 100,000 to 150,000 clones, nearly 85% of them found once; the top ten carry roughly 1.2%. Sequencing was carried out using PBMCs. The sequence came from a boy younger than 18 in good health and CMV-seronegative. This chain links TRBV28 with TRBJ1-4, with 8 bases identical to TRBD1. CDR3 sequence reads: CASSSDRAGEKLFF. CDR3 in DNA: TGTGCCAGCAGTTCGGACAGGGCGGGCGAAAAACTGTTTTTT.